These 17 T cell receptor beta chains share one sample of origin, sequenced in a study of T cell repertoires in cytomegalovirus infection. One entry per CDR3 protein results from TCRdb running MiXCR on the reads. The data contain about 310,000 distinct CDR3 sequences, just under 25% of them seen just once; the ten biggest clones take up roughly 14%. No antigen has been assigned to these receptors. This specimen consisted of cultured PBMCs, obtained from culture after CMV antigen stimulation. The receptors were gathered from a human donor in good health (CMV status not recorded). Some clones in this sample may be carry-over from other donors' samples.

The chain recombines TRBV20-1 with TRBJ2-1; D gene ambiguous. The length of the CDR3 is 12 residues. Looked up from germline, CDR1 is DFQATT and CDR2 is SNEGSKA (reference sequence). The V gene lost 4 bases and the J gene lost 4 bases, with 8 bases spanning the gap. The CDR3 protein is CSAKGPYNEQFF. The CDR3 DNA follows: TGCAGTGCTAAAGGACCGTACAATGAGCAGTTCTTC.

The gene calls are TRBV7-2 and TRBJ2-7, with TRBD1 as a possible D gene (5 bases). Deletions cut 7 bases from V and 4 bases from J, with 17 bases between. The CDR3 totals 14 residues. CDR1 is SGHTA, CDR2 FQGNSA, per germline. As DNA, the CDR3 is TGTGCCAGCAACCTAAACACAGGCACATACGAGCAGTACTTC. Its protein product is CASNLNTGTYEQYF.

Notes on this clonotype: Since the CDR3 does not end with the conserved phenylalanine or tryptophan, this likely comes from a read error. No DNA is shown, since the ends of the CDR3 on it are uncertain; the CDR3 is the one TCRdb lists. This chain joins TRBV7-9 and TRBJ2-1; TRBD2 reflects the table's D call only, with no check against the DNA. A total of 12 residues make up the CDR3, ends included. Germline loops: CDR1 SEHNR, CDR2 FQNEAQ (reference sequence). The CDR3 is CASSVSSGRPGV.

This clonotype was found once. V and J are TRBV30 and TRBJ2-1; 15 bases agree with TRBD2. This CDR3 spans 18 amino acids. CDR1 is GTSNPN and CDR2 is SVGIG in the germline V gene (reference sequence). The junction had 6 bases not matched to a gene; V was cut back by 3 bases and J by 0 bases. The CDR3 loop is CAWRTGTSGGFSYNEQFF. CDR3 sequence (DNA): TGTGCCTGGAGAACCGGGACTAGCGGGGGGTTCTCCTACAATGAGCAGTTCTTC.

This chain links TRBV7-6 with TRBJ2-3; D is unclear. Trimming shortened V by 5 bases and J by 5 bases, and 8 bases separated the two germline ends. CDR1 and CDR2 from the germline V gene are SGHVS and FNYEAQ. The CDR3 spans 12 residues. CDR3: CASSPVLDTQYF. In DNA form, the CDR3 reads TGTGCCAGCAGCCCGGTTTTAGATACGCAGTATTTT.

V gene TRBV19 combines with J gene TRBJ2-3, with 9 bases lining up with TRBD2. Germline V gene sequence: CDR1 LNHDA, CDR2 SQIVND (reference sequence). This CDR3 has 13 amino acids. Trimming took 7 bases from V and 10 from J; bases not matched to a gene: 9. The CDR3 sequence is CASTFGLASPQYF. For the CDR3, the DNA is TGTGCCAGTACCTTCGGACTAGCGTCCCCGCAGTATTTT. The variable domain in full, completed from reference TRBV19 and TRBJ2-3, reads DGGITQSPKYLFRKEGQNVTLSCEQNLNHDAMYWYRQDPGQGLRLIYYSQIVNDFQKGDIAEGYSVSREKKESFPLTVTSAQKNPTAFYLCASTFGLASPQYFGPGTRLTVL.

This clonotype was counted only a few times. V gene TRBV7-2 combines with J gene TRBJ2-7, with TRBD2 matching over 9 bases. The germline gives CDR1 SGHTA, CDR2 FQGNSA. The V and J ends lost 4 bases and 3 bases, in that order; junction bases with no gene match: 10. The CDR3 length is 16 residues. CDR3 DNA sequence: TGTGCCAGCAGCTCCCAAGCTAGCGGGATAAACTACGAGCAGTACTTC. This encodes CASSSQASGINYEQYF. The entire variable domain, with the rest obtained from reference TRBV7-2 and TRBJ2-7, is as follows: GAGVSQSPSNKVTEKGKDVELRCDPISGHTALYWYRQSLGQGLEFLIYFQGNSAPDKSGLPSDRFSAERTGGSVSTLTIQRTQQEDSAVYLCASSSQASGINYEQYFGPGTRLTVT.

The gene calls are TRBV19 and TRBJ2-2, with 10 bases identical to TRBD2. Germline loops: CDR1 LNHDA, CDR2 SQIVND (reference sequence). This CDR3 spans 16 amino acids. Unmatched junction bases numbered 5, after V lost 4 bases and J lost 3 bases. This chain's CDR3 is CASSTPSGRHTGELFF. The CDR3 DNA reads TGTGCCAGTAGTACGCCTAGCGGGAGACACACCGGGGAGCTGTTTTTT. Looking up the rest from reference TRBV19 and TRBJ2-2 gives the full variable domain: DGGITQSPKYLFRKEGQNVTLSCEQNLNHDAMYWYRQDPGQGLRLIYYSQIVNDFQKGDIAEGYSVSREKKESFPLTVTSAQKNPTAFYLCASSTPSGRHTGELFFGEGSRLTVL.

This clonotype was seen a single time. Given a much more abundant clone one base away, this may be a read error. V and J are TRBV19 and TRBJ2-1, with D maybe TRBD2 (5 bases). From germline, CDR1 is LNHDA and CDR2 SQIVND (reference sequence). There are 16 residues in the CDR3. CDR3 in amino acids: CASSANIRETYGEQLF. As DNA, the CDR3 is TGTGCCAGTAGTGCCAACATCCGGGAAACCTACGGGGAGCAGCTCTTC.

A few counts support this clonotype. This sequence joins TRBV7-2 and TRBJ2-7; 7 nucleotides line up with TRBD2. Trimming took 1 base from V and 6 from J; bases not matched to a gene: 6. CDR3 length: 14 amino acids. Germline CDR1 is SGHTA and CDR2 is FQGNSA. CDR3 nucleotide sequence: TGTGCCAGCAGCTTAGACGGCGGGAGTAGCGAGCAGTACTTC. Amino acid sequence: CASSLDGGSSEQYF.

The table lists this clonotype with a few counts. The CDR3 loop is CASSDPAGTGTTGELFF. The DNA for the CDR3 is TGTGCCAGCAGTGATCCTGCGGGGACAGGGACCACCGGGGAGCTGTTTTTT. The J gene is TRBJ2-2, the V gene TRBV25-1; TRBD1 aligns across 9 bases. The CDR3 runs to 17 residues. Germline values: CDR1 MGHDK, CDR2 SYGVNS. The J segment lost 4 bases and the V segment lost 3 bases, leaving 9 bases of the junction unmatched.

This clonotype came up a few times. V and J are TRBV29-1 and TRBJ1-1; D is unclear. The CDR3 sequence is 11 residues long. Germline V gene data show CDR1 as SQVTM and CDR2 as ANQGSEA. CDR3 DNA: TGCAGTCCTGCCTCAGGAAATGAAGCTTTCTTT. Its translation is CSPASGNEAFF.

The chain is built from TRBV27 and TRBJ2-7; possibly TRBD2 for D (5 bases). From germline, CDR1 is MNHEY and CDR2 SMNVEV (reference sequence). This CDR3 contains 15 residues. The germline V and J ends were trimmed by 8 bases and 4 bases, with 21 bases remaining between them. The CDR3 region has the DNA TGTGCCAGCCGTCGGGTGTCCCCGGGGATTTACGAGCAGTACTTC. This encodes CASRRVSPGIYEQYF.

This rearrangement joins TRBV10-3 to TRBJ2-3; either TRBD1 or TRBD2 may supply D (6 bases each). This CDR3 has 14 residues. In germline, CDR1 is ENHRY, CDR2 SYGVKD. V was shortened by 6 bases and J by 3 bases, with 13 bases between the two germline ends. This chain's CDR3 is CAIRAGGGTDTQYF. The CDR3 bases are TGTGCCATCAGAGCCGGGGGCGGGACAGATACGCAGTATTTT.

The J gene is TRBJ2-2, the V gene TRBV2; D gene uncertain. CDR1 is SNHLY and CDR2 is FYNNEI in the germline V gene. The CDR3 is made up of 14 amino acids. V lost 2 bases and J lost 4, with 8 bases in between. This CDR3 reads CASSELTATGELFF. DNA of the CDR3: TGTGCCAGCAGTGAACTGACTGCCACCGGGGAGCTGTTTTTT. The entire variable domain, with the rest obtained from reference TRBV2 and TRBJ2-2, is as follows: EPEVTQTPSHQVTQMGQEVILRCVPISNHLYFYWYRQILGQKVEFLVSFYNNEISEKSEIFDDQFSVERPDGSNFTLKIRSTKLEDSAMYFCASSELTATGELFFGEGSRLTVL.

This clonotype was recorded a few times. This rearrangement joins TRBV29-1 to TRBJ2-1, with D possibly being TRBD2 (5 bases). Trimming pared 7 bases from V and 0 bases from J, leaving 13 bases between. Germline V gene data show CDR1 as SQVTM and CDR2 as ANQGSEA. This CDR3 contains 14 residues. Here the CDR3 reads CSAHKRSSYNEQFF. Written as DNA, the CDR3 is TGCAGCGCGCACAAGCGGAGCTCCTACAATGAGCAGTTCTTC.

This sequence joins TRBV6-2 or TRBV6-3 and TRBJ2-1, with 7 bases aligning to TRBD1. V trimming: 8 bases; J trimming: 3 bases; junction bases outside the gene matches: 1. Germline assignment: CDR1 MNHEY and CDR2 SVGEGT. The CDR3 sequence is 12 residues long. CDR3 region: CASGDSYNEQFF. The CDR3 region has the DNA TGTGCCAGCGGGGACAGCTACAATGAGCAGTTCTTC.